This T cell receptor beta chain was captured by sequencing in a study of cytomegalovirus exposure and HLA in healthy donors. This clone was seen more than once but under ten times. 60 Vbeta and 13 Jbeta primers were used in PCR. Method: immunoSEQ multiplex PCR; TCRdb's copy keeps in-frame clones and lacks some. The table shows 150,000 or so clones, with around 83% occurring only once. The trim removed 0 bases at V and 6 bases at J, leaving 9 bases unmatched. The V gene's germline CDR1 is MNHNS and CDR2 SASEGT. The CDR3 spans 17 residues. This sequence was found in a man aged 50-60 years in good health and CMV-seropositive. The specimen sequenced was PBMCs. This sequence joins TRBV6-1 and TRBJ2-3; 10 nucleotides match TRBD2. The CDR3 loop reads CASSEAAASGSRDTQYF. The DNA for the CDR3 is TGTGCCAGCAGTGAAGCGGCGGCTAGCGGGAGTAGGGATACGCAGTATTTT.